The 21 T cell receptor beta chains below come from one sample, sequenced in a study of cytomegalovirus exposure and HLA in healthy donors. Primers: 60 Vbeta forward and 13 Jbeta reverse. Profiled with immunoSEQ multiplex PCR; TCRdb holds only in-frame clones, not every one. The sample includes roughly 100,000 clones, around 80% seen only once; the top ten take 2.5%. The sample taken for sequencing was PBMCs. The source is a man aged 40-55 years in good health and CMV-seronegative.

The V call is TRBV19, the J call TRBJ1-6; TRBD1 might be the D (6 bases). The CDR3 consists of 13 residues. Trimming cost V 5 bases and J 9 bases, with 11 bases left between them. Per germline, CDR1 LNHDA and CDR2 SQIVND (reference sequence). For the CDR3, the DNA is TGTGCCAGTAGTCCGACAGGAACTTCACCCCTCCACTTT. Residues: CASSPTGTSPLHF.

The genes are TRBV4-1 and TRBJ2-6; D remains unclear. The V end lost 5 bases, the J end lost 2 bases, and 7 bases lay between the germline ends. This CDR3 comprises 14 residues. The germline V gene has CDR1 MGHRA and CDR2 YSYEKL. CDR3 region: CASSFNTGANVLTF. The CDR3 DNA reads TGCGCCAGCAGCTTTAACACTGGGGCCAACGTCCTGACTTTC.

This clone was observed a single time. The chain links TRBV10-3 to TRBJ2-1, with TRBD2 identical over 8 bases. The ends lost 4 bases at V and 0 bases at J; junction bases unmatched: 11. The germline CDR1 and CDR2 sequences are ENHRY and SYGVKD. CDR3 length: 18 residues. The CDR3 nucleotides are TGTGCCATCAGTGGGGTTAGCGGGGCTCCGAGCTCCTACAATGAGCAGTTCTTC. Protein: CAISGVSGAPSSYNEQFF.

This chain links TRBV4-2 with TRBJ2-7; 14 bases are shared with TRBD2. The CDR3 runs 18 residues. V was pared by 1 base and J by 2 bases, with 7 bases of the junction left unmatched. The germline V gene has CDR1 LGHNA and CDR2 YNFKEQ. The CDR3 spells CASSQAGTSGGSTYEQYF. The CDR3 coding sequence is TGTGCCAGCAGCCAAGCCGGGACTAGCGGGGGATCAACCTACGAGCAGTACTTC.

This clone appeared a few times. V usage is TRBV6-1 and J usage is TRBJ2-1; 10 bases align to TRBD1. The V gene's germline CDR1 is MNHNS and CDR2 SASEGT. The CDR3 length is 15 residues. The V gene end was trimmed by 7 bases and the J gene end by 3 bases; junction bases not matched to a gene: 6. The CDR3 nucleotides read TGTGCCAGCACCGGGGACAGGGGAGTCTACAATGAGCAGTTCTTC. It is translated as CASTGDRGVYNEQFF.

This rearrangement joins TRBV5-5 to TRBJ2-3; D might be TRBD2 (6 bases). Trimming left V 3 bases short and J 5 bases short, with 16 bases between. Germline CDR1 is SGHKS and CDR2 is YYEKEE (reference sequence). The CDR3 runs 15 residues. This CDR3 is CASSWNLAVGDTQYF. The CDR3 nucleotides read TGTGCCAGCAGCTGGAACTTAGCGGTTGGAGATACGCAGTATTTT.

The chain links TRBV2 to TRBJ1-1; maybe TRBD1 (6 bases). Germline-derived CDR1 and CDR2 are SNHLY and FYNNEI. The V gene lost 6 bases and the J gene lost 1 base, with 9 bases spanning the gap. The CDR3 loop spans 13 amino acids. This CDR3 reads CASSAQGNTEAFF. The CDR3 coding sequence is TGTGCCAGCAGCGCACAGGGGAACACTGAAGCTTTCTTT.

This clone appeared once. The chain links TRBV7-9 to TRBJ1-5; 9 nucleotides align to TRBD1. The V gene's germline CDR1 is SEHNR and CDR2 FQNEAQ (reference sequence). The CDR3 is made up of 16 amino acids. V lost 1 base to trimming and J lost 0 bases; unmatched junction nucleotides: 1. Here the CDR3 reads CASSLGTGDSNQPQHF. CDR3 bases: TGTGCCAGCAGCTTAGGGACAGGGGATAGCAATCAGCCCCAGCATTTT. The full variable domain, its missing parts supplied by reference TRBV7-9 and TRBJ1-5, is DTGVSQNPRHKITKRGQNVTFRCDPISEHNRLYWYRQTLGQGPEFLTYFQNEAQLEKSRLLSDRFSAERPKGSFSTLEIQRTEQGDSAMYLCASSLGTGDSNQPQHFGDGTRLSIL.

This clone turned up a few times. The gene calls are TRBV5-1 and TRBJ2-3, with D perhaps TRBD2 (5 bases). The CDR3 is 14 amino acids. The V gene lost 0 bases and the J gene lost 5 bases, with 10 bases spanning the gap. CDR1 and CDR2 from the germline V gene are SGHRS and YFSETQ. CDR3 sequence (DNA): TGCGCCAGCAGCTTGGAGGTAGAGGGAGATACGCAGTATTTT. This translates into CASSLEVEGDTQYF.

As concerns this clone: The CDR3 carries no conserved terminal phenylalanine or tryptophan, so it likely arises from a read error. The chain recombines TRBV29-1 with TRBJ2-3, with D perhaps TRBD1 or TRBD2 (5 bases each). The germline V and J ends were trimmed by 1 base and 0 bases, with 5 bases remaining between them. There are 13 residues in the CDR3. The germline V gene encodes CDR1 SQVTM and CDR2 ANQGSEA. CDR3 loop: CSVEGDSTDTQYL. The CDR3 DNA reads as TGCAGCGTTGAAGGGGACAGCACAGATACGCAGTATCTT.

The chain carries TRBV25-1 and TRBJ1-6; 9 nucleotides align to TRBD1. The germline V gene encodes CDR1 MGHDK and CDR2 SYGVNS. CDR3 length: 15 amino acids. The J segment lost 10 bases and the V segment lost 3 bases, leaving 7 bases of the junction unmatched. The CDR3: CASSDPGQGVSPLHF. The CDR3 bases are TGTGCCAGCAGTGACCCGGGACAGGGAGTCTCACCCCTCCACTTT.

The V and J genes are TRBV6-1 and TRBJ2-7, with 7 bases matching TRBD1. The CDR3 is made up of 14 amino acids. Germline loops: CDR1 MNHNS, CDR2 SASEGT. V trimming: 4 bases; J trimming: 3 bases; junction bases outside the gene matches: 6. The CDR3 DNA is TGTGCCAGCAGTGCGGGACAGCCCATCTACGAGCAGTACTTC. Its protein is CASSAGQPIYEQYF.

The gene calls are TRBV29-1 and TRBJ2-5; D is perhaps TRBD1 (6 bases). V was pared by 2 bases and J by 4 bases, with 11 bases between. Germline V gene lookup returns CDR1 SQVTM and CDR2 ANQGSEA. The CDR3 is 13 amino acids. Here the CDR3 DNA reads TGCAGCGTTGAACCCAGGGGCCGAGAGACCCAGTACTTC. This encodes CSVEPRGRETQYF.

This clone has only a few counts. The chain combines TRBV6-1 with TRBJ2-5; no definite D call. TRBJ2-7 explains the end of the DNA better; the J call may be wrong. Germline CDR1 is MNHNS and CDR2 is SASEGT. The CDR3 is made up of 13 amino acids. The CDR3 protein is CASSVEPSYEQYF. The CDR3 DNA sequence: TGTGCCAGCAGTGTAGAGCCATCCTACGAGCAGTACTTC.

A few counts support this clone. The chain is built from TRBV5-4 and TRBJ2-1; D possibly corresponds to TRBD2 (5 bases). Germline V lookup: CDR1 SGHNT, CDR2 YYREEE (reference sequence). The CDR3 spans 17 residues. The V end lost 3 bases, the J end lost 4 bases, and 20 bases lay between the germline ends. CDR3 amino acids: CASSSGYSLGQYNEQFF. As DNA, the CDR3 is TGTGCCAGCAGCTCGGGGTACAGCCTTGGGCAATACAATGAGCAGTTCTTC.

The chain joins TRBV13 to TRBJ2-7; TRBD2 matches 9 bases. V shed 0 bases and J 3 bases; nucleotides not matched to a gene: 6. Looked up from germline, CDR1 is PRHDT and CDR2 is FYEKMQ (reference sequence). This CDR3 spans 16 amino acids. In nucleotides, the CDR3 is TGTGCCAGCAGCTTAGGTTACCTAGCGGGGCACTACGAGCAGTACTTC. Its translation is CASSLGYLAGHYEQYF. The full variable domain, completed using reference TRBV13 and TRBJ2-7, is AAGVIQSPRHLIKEKRETATLKCYPIPRHDTVYWYQQGPGQDPQFLISFYEKMQSDKGSIPDRFSAQQFSDYHSELNMSSLELGDSALYFCASSLGYLAGHYEQYFGPGTRLTVT.

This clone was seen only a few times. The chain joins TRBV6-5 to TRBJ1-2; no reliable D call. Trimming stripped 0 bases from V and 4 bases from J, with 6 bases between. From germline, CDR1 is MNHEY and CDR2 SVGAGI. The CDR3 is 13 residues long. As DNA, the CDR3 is TGTGCCAGCAGTTACTCTGGCAGCTATGGCTACACCTTC. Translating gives CASSYSGSYGYTF.

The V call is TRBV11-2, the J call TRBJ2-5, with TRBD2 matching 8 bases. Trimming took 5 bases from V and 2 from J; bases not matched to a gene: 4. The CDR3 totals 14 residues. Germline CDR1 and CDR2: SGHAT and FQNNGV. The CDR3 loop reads CASSDGTRQETQYF. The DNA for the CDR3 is TGTGCCAGCAGCGATGGGACTAGGCAAGAGACCCAGTACTTC.

The CDR3 loop is CASSVDFSGELFF. Here the CDR3 DNA reads TGTGCCAGCAGCGTAGACTTTTCCGGGGAGCTGTTTTTT. This rearrangement joins TRBV9 to TRBJ2-2; D not certain. Germline loops: CDR1 SGDLS, CDR2 YYNGEE. The ends were cut back, 0 bases at V and 6 bases at J, with 6 bases in the middle. The CDR3 is 13 residues long.

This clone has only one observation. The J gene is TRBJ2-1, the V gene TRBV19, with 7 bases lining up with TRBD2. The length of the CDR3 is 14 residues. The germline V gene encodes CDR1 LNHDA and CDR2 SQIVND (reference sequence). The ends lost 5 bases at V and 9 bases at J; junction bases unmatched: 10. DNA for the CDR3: TGTGCCAGTAGTCGACTAGCACACCTGGGTGAGCAGTTCTTC. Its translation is CASSRLAHLGEQFF.

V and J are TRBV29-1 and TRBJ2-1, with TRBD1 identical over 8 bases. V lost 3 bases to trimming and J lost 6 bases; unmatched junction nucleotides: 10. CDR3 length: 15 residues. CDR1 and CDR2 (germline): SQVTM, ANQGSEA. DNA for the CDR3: TGCAGCGTTGAGGTCTTGGGACAGGCTCCCAATGAGCAGTTCTTC. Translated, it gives CSVEVLGQAPNEQFF.